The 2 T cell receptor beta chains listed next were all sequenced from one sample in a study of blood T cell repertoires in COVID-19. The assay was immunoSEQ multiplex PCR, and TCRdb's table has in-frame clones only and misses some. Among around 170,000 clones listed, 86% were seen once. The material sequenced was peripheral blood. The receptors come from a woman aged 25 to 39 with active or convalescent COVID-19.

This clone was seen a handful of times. CDR3 loop: CASSGAGTGKGPLHF. CDR3 bases: TGTGCCAGCAGCGGTGCCGGGACAGGGAAAGGACCCCTCCACTTT. V and J are TRBV5-6 and TRBJ1-6, with TRBD1 matching over 9 bases. The CDR3 has 15 residues. V shed 4 bases and J 12 bases; nucleotides not matched to a gene: 11. CDR1 and CDR2 (germline): SGHDT, YYEEEE.

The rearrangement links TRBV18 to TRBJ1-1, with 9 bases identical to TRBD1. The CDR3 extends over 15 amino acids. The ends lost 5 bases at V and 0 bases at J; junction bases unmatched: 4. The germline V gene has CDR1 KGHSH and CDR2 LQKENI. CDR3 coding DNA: TGTGCCAGCTCAGGGACAGGGCTCATGAACACTGAAGCTTTCTTT. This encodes CASSGTGLMNTEAFF.